This TCR beta chain emerged from a study of long-term antiretroviral therapy in people with HIV. Overall study results and limits: Therapy changes, viral resistance and ART adherence were not documented in the available data.

Researchers ran immunoSEQ v3.0 at survey level. Using immunoSEQ multiplex PCR, the repertoire was profiled, and TCRdb retains in-frame clones only, with some absent. The sample holds roughly 44,000 clones, 90% to 95% seen once. As to this clone: The antigen remains undetermined.

This CDR3 comprises 14 residues. Germline-derived CDR1 and CDR2 are SGHRS and YFSETQ. With 4 bases clipped from V and 8 bases from J, the junction kept 9 bases outside the gene matches. Here the sequenced sample was unsorted PBMCs, taken 3.7 years after starting antiretroviral therapy. This sequence was found in a woman aged 45-65 years with HIV. This rearrangement joins TRBV5-1 to TRBJ1-2, with 9 positions matching TRBD1. CDR3 sequence: CASSRGTGIRGYTF. The CDR3 DNA follows: TGCGCCAGCAGCCGAGGGACAGGGATTCGAGGCTACACCTTC.